This passage covers 6 T cell receptor beta chains from one sample sequenced in a study of PD-1 blockade in mismatch repair-deficient tumors. The data were produced by immunoSEQ multiplex PCR, yet TCRdb's version contains in-frame clones alone and is incomplete. The sample records 45,000 to 60,000 clones, 78% being singletons. The sequences come from peripheral blood, collected 4 weeks after starting pembrolizumab. All receptors come from an adult with mismatch repair-deficient cancer.

This sequence joins TRBV29-1 and TRBJ2-7; the match to TRBD1 covers 8 bases. CDR1 and CDR2 (germline): SQVTM, ANQGSEA. CDR3 length: 13 residues. After removal of 6 bases from V and 5 bases from J, the junction contained 9 bases not matched to a gene. CDR3 nucleotide sequence: TGCAGCGTGGAACGGACAGGGTCGCACGAGCAGTACTTC. Protein product: CSVERTGSHEQYF.

The J gene is TRBJ1-1, the V gene TRBV23-1; D perhaps matches TRBD1 (5 bases). TRBV23-1 is annotated as an ORF whose role is uncertain. V was cut by 0 bases and J by 0 bases, with 17 bases left in between. The CDR3 length is 18 residues. The DNA for the CDR3 is TGCGCCAGCAGTCAATCGCGGAGGGGCCCAATCTTGAACACTGAAGCTTTCTTT. This translates into CASSQSRRGPILNTEAFF.

The chain joins TRBV5-5 to TRBJ1-4; D is unclear. V dropped 1 base and J dropped 7 bases, with 11 bases sitting between them. In germline, CDR1 is SGHKS, CDR2 YYEKEE (reference sequence). The CDR3 consists of 14 residues. Here the CDR3 DNA reads TGTGCCAGCAGCTTGAATATTGAACGTGAAAAACTGTTTTTT. Translation: CASSLNIEREKLFF.

This clone showed up just a few times. V usage is TRBV7-9 and J usage is TRBJ2-7; 13 nucleotides match TRBD2. The CDR3 contains 15 residues. CDR1 and CDR2 from the germline V gene are SEHNR and FQNEAQ (reference sequence). V shed 4 bases and J 4 bases; nucleotides not matched to a gene: 4. The CDR3: CASSSTSGRLYEQYF. CDR3 DNA: TGTGCCAGCAGCTCGACTAGCGGGAGGTTATACGAGCAGTACTTC.

This chain links TRBV7-6 with TRBJ2-7; 7 positions match TRBD2. This CDR3 spans 15 amino acids. V gave up 4 bases and J gave up 4 bases; unmatched junction bases: 10. Looked up from germline, CDR1 is SGHVS and CDR2 is FNYEAQ. The CDR3 protein is CASSSDGGLAYEQYF. DNA for the CDR3: TGTGCCAGCAGCTCCGACGGGGGGTTAGCGTACGAGCAGTACTTC.

The chain links TRBV1 to TRBJ2-3; the listed D gene, TRBD2, was not tested against the DNA. TRBV1 constitutes a pseudogene. CDR3 size: 17 residues. For the CDR3, the DNA is TGCACCAGCAGCCAAGATCCGAGACTAGACCACACAGATACGCAGTATTTT. This gives the protein CTSSQDPRLDHTDTQYF.